A selection of T cell receptor beta chains follows, all from one sample in a study of blood T cells in healthy people across ages. TCRdb itself ran the 5' RACE reads through MiXCR, one entry per CDR3 protein. The sample consists of about 1.7 million distinct CDR3 sequences, 28% of them appearing once. Sequenced input: blood. Receptor source: a woman aged 25 to 39 in good health. CDR3s include the opening cysteine and the closing phenylalanine or tryptophan. D genes are given only for firm matches. Clone size, where shown, is once, few, many, or a class for clones that have expanded.

v_gene,d_gene,abundance,j_gene,CDR3aa,CDR3nt
TRBV6-4,TRBD1,few,TRBJ1-2,CASSVTDRGDGYTF,TGTGCCAGCAGTGTTACGGACAGGGGAGACGGCTACACCTTC
TRBV12-3/TRBV12-4,NA,NA,TRBJ2-3,CASSPPRARRRDTQYF,TGTGCCAGCAGCCCCCCGAGGGCGAGAAGGAGGGATACGCAGTATTTT
TRBV29-1,NA,NA,TRBJ2-1,CGYSTIQETQFF,TGCGGATATTCGACTATTCAAGAGACCCAGTTCTTC
TRBV4-1,NA,few,TRBJ2-3,CASSQAGPVNTDTQYF,TGCGCCAGCAGCCAAGCAGGGCCAGTAAACACAGATACGCAGTATTTT
TRBV12-3/TRBV12-4,TRBD1,NA,TRBJ1-5,CASSAQLDRGSNQPQHF,TGTGCCAGCAGTGCCCAACTAGACAGGGGAAGCAATCAGCCCCAGCATTTT
TRBV5-1,NA,NA,TRBJ2-1,CASSFRTEDEQFF,TGCGCCAGCAGCTTTCGGACAGAAGATGAGCAGTTCTTC
TRBV5-1,NA,NA,TRBJ2-7,CASSLGTRGAAYEQYF,TGCGCCAGCAGCTTGGGGACCCGAGGAGCGGCCTACGAGCAGTACTTC
TRBV19,NA,NA,TRBJ2-6,CASRQFSGANVLTF,TGTGCCAGTAGACAGTTCTCTGGGGCCAACGTCCTGACTTTC
TRBV20-1,NA,NA,TRBJ1-2,CSAQGGIGGYTF,TGCAGTGCTCAAGGGGGGATCGGAGGCTACACCTTC
TRBV20-1,NA,NA,TRBJ2-5,CSAPASGPATQYF,TGCAGTGCGCCAGCCTCGGGGCCTGCAACCCAGTACTTC
TRBV12-3/TRBV12-4,NA,once,TRBJ2-7,CASGRDGGPYNEQYF,TGTGCCAGCGGCCGGGACGGGGGGCCTTACAATGAGCAGTACTTC
TRBV7-6,NA,many,TRBJ2-7,CASGGSSSYEQYF,TGTGCCAGTGGTGGGTCAAGCTCCTACGAGCAGTACTTC
TRBV20-1,TRBD1,few,TRBJ2-1,CSAPGTGSYNEQFF,TGCAGTGCTCCGGGGACAGGGTCCTACAATGAGCAGTTCTTC
TRBV2,NA,many,TRBJ2-1,CASTWIYNEQFF,TGTGCCAGCACCTGGATCTACAATGAGCAGTTCTTC
TRBV12-3/TRBV12-4,NA,NA,TRBJ1-1,CASSLGPGVGDTEAFF,TGTGCCAGCAGTTTAGGTCCGGGAGTGGGGGACACTGAAGCTTTCTTT
TRBV7-2,TRBD2,few,TRBJ2-1,CASILLSFGGGPDNEQFF,TGTGCCAGCATCTTATTATCGTTCGGCGGGGGGCCAGACAATGAGCAGTTCTTC
TRBV7-9,NA,few,TRBJ1-4,CASSHAAGPRFEKLFF,TGTGCCAGCAGTCACGCGGCGGGTCCCCGTTTTGAAAAACTGTTTTTT
TRBV20-1,TRBD2,NA,TRBJ2-2,CSATLADLNTGELFF,TGCAGTGCTACACTAGCGGACCTCAACACCGGGGAGCTGTTTTTT
TRBV15,NA,NA,TRBJ2-5,CATSRGTTGAYGQYF,TGTGCCACCAGCAGGGGAACGACGGGAGCATACGGGCAGTACTTC
TRBV7-2,NA,few,TRBJ2-5,CASSPSKADQETQYF,TGTGCCAGCAGCCCTTCGAAAGCGGACCAAGAGACCCAGTACTTC
TRBV28,TRBD1,NA,TRBJ2-3,CASTTGGPDTQYF,TGTGCCAGTACGACAGGGGGCCCAGATACGCAGTATTTT
TRBV20-1,NA,few,TRBJ2-7,CSARQGGEQYF,TGCAGTGCTCGACAGGGAGGCGAGCAGTACTTC
TRBV5-5,NA,few,TRBJ2-3,CASRGTGTTSTDTQYF,TGTGCCAGCAGGGGGACCGGGACAACTAGCACAGATACGCAGTATTTT
TRBV5-1,TRBD2,NA,TRBJ2-1,CASSDTAGGPYEQFF,TGCGCCAGCAGCGACACAGCGGGGGGGCCCTACGAGCAGTTCTTC
TRBV20-1,TRBD1,few,TRBJ2-1,CSARNRDSSTNEQFF,TGCAGTGCAAGGAATCGGGACAGCTCTACAAATGAGCAGTTCTTC
TRBV20-1,NA,NA,TRBJ1-1,CSAPRNGVNTEAFF,TGCAGTGCTCCCCGGAATGGGGTGAACACTGAAGCTTTCTTT
TRBV29-1,NA,NA,TRBJ2-3,CSVEDSGTGGEDTQYF,TGCAGCGTTGAAGATTCTGGGACTGGAGGGGAGGATACGCAGTATTTT
TRBV27,TRBD1,NA,TRBJ1-2,CASSRGQNGIYGYTF,TGTGCCAGCAGTAGGGGACAGAACGGGATCTATGGCTACACCTTC
TRBV7-9,TRBD2,few,TRBJ2-5,CASSYQPLWRGAKETQYF,TGTGCCAGCAGCTACCAACCCCTCTGGCGGGGGGCGAAAGAGACCCAGTACTTC
TRBV12-3/TRBV12-4,NA,NA,TRBJ1-6,CASSLTGIGNSPLHF,TGTGCCAGCAGTTTAACAGGGATAGGTAATTCACCCCTCCACTTT
TRBV2,TRBD2,NA,TRBJ2-7,CASRGLAGAPETRYF,TGTGCCAGCAGAGGACTAGCGGGAGCTCCAGAGACCCGGTACTTC
TRBV6-6,TRBD1,many,TRBJ2-1,CASSRRDRVREEQFF,TGTGCCAGCAGTAGGAGGGACAGGGTACGGGAGGAGCAGTTCTTC
TRBV6-5,TRBD1,NA,TRBJ1-2,CASSKQRTGVNGYTF,TGTGCCAGCAGTAAACAAAGGACAGGGGTGAATGGCTACACCTTC
TRBV29-1,NA,many,TRBJ2-1,CSVVDAFSYNEQFF,TGCAGCGTTGTAGACGCATTTTCCTACAATGAGCAGTTCTTC
TRBV5-1,NA,NA,TRBJ2-3,CASGQRLVGGADTQYF,TGCGCCAGCGGGCAGCGACTAGTGGGGGGCGCAGATACGCAGTATTTT
TRBV19,TRBD2,NA,TRBJ2-1,CASSISAGVFEQFF,TGTGCCAGTAGTATCTCGGCGGGAGTATTTGAGCAGTTCTTC
TRBV7-9,NA,NA,TRBJ2-5,CASSAGWDAETQYF,TGTGCCAGCAGCGCTGGGTGGGACGCAGAGACCCAGTACTTC
TRBV20-1,TRBD2,NA,TRBJ2-1,CSARFGGRAYNEQFF,TGCAGTGCTAGATTCGGAGGGAGGGCCTACAATGAGCAGTTCTTC
TRBV12-3/TRBV12-4,TRBD2,NA,TRBJ2-5,CASSLDTSGRQEAQYF,TGTGCCAGCAGTTTAGACACTAGCGGGCGCCAAGAGGCCCAGTACTTC
TRBV7-9,NA,many,TRBJ2-7,CASSHLGNEQYF,TGTGCCAGCAGCCACCTGGGGAACGAGCAGTACTTC
TRBV27,TRBD1,once,TRBJ1-5,CASSSYRTGGGTNQPQHF,TGTGCCAGCAGTTCCTACCGTACAGGGGGCGGCACCAATCAGCCCCAGCATTTT
TRBV7-2,NA,NA,TRBJ1-5,CASSLGADQPLHF,TGTGCCAGCAGCTTAGGGGCCGATCAGCCCCTGCATTTT
TRBV9,NA,many,TRBJ2-3,CASSGGITDTQYF,TGTGCCAGCAGCGGGGGGATCACAGATACGCAGTATTTT
TRBV12-3/TRBV12-4,NA,many,TRBJ1-2,CASSPTGNGGYGYTF,TGTGCCAGCAGCCCCACAGGGAACGGTGGCTATGGCTACACCTTC
TRBV7-2,TRBD1,once,TRBJ2-1,CASSSGQGAILLDDEQFF,TGTGCCAGCAGCTCGGGACAGGGGGCCATTCTACTGGACGATGAGCAGTTCTTC
TRBV18,TRBD1,few,TRBJ2-7,CTSSPPGTGDEQYF,TGTACCAGCTCACCACCAGGGACAGGGGACGAGCAGTACTTC